This T cell receptor (beta chain) is drawn from a study of PD-1 blockade in classical Hodgkin lymphoma. Study-wide results and limits: By C4D1 there was a significant rise in CD4+ TCR diversity but not in CD8+ TCR diversity. Patients with an early start, nivolumab under 1 year after ASCT, were excluded. Complete responders had baseline diversity similar to newly diagnosed patients.

Points on this clone: As yet, its antigen is unknown.

CDR3 length: 16 residues. Germline V CDR1 and CDR2: SGDLS, YYNGEE. Germline trimming cut 4 bases from V and 1 base from J; bases unmatched to any gene: 6. Time point specified: cycle 4 day 1 (C4D1), after five to seven weeks of nivolumab. In every patient, relapse followed autologous stem cell transplantation, while exposure to brentuximab vedotin differed. The table came from immunoSEQ multiplex PCR; TCRdb's copy has only in-frame clones and leaves some out. The profile covers approximately 27,000 clones, with over 70% appearing a single time and around 18% taken by the ten largest. The sequence was collected from a human donor with classical Hodgkin lymphoma. The genes are TRBV9 and TRBJ2-3; TRBD2 matches at 10 bases. Sequencing used peripheral blood mononuclear cells (PBMCs), obtained before the fourth cycle of nivolumab. The CDR3 spells CASSSHLAGGTDTQYF. In nucleotides, the CDR3 is TGTGCCAGCAGCTCGCATCTAGCGGGGGGCACAGATACGCAGTATTTT.